This is a list of T cell receptor beta chains from one sample in a study of blood T cell repertoires in COVID-19. The data were produced by immunoSEQ multiplex PCR, yet TCRdb's version contains in-frame clones alone and is incomplete. Of approximately 480,000 clones listed, roughly nine tenths are singletons. Sequenced material: PBMCs or T cells enriched from blood (not recorded which). The source is a woman under 30 who had recovered from COVID-19. The CDR3 runs from the conserved cysteine through the conserved F or W. D genes are given only for firm matches. The size field is filled for only some rows; it gives once, few, many or a size class.

len	abundance	v_gene	j_gene	d_gene	CDR3aa	CDR3nt
15	-	TRBV28	TRBJ2-7	TRBD2	CASSPGLAGGNEQYF	TGTGCCAGCAGTCCCGGACTAGCGGGGGGCAACGAGCAGTACTTC
14	-	TRBV29-1	TRBJ2-7	TRBD1	CSVGTGWNSYEQYF	TGCAGCGTGGGGACAGGTTGGAACTCCTACGAGCAGTACTTC
16	-	TRBV7-2	TRBJ2-4	TRBD1	CASSYSYRGSKNIQYF	TGTGCCAGCAGCTACTCCTACAGGGGGTCCAAAAACATTCAGTACTTC
16	-	TRBV7-9	TRBJ2-2	TRBD2	CASSLDRAGGTGELFF	TGTGCCAGCAGCTTAGACCGAGCGGGGGGTACCGGGGAGCTGTTTTTT
14	-	TRBV7-9	TRBJ1-4	-	CATEGGAPNEKLFF	TGTGCCACCGAGGGAGGGGCACCCAATGAAAAACTGTTTTTT
13	-	TRBV18	TRBJ1-2	-	CASSPPGLYGYTF	TGTGCCAGCTCACCTCCTGGACTGTATGGCTACACCTTC
12	-	TRBV24-1	TRBJ2-7	-	CATGRAPNEQYF	TGTGCCACTGGGCGGGCGCCCAACGAGCAGTACTTC
14	-	TRBV2	TRBJ1-3	-	CASSGGPLGNTIYF	TGTGCCAGCAGTGGGGGCCCGTTAGGAAACACCATATATTTT
14	-	TRBV5-1	TRBJ1-4	TRBD1	CASSAGTGEEKLFF	TGCGCCAGCAGCGCTGGGACAGGGGAGGAAAAACTGTTTTTT
13	-	TRBV28	TRBJ2-7	-	CASSSTPSYEQYF	TGTGCCAGCAGTTCGACACCCTCCTACGAGCAGTACTTC
13	-	TRBV11-2	TRBJ2-1	-	CASSQTREGEQFF	TGTGCCAGCAGCCAGACCAGGGAAGGCGAGCAGTTCTTC
14	-	TRBV9	TRBJ1-2	-	CASSPTGPGEGYTF	TGTGCCAGCAGCCCCACGGGTCCCGGGGAAGGCTACACCTTC
16	-	TRBV5-1	TRBJ1-3	-	CASSFQDPRSGNTIYF	TGCGCCAGCAGCTTTCAAGACCCCCGGAGTGGAAACACCATATATTTT
14	-	TRBV5-1	TRBJ1-1	TRBD1	CASSRQGMNTEAFF	TGCGCCAGCAGCCGACAGGGCATGAACACTGAAGCTTTCTTT
11	once	TRBV7-9	TRBJ1-2	TRBD1	CASSLGDRDTF	TGTGCCAGCAGCTTAGGAGACAGGGACACCTTC
15	-	TRBV18	TRBJ1-2	-	CASSPRDPGRYGYTF	TGTGCCAGCTCACCCAGGGACCCAGGGAGGTATGGCTACACCTTC
16	-	TRBV18	TRBJ1-1	TRBD1	CASSRGQGELNTEAFF	TGTGCCAGCTCACGTGGACAGGGGGAATTGAACACTGAAGCTTTCTTT
15	-	TRBV19	TRBJ1-4	-	CASRTQGANAEKLFF	TGTGCCAGTAGGACTCAGGGTGCTAATGCTGAAAAACTGTTTTTT
17	-	TRBV5-5	TRBJ1-4	-	CASSFQIQGTTNEKLFF	TGTGCCAGCAGCTTCCAAATTCAGGGAACAACTAATGAAAAACTGTTTTTT
13	-	TRBV7-9	TRBJ1-2	TRBD1	CASSSFRGYGYTF	TGTGCCAGCAGCTCATTCAGGGGGTATGGCTACACCTTC
15	-	TRBV5-1	TRBJ1-6	TRBD1	CASSWGDQGDSPLHF	TGCGCCAGCAGCTGGGGGGACCAGGGGGATTCACCCCTCCACTTT
16	-	TRBV11-2	TRBJ1-1	TRBD1	CASRPLAGGGSTEAFF	TGTGCCAGCAGACCCCTGGCAGGGGGCGGGAGCACTGAAGCTTTCTTT
14	once	TRBV29-1	TRBJ1-2	-	CSVEVWGQYYGYTF	TGCAGCGTTGAGGTGTGGGGGCAGTACTATGGCTACACCTTC
15	-	TRBV5-1	TRBJ2-1	TRBD1	CASSIFGTDNNEQFF	TGCGCCAGCAGCATCTTCGGGACAGATAACAATGAGCAGTTCTTC
15	-	TRBV12-5	TRBJ1-3	TRBD1	CASGLVTGPGNTIYF	TGTGCTAGTGGTTTGGTGACAGGGCCTGGAAACACCATATATTTT
13	-	TRBV12-3/TRBV12-4	TRBJ2-1	TRBD1	CASRDRDHNEQFF	TGTGCCAGCCGGGACAGGGATCACAATGAGCAGTTCTTC
14	-	TRBV9	TRBJ2-2	-	CASRRGPNTGELFF	TGTGCCAGCCGGCGGGGACCCAACACCGGGGAGCTGTTTTTT
13	-	TRBV12-3/TRBV12-4	TRBJ2-2	-	CASTNLATGELFF	TGTGCCAGCACCAATCTTGCGACCGGGGAGCTGTTTTTT
14	-	TRBV12-5	TRBJ1-1	TRBD1	CASGPGQGNTEAFF	TGTGCTAGTGGGCCGGGACAGGGGAACACTGAAGCTTTCTTT
14	-	TRBV7-9	TRBJ1-6	-	CASSSRPQNSPLHF	TGTGCCAGCAGCTCGCGGCCGCAAAATTCACCCCTCCACTTT
20	once	TRBV11-2	TRBJ1-3	-	CASSLDRKGQDTYSGNTIYF	TGTGCCAGCAGCTTAGATAGAAAGGGGCAGGATACCTACTCTGGAAACACCATATATTTT
16	-	TRBV19	TRBJ1-4	TRBD1	CASSTGLGQGNEKLFF	TGTGCCAGTAGTACCGGACTCGGACAGGGTAACGAAAAACTGTTTTTT
16	-	TRBV7-9	TRBJ2-1	TRBD1	CASTPAGTGAEDEQFF	TGTGCCAGCACCCCAGCCGGGACAGGGGCCGAGGATGAGCAGTTCTTC
15	-	TRBV7-3	TRBJ2-1	TRBD2	CASSLWGGSYNEQFF	TGTGCCAGCAGCTTATGGGGGGGCTCCTACAATGAGCAGTTCTTC
13	few	TRBV29-1	TRBJ1-1	-	CSVLGLRNTEAFF	TGCAGCGTTCTGGGACTTCGGAACACTGAAGCTTTCTTT
15	once	TRBV6-4	TRBJ1-6	TRBD1	CASSAYTGVNSPLHF	TGTGCCAGCAGTGCGTATACAGGGGTCAATTCACCCCTCCACTTT
15	-	TRBV28	TRBJ1-4	-	CASSPPGRRNEKLFF	TGTGCCAGCAGTCCACCCGGGAGACGAAATGAAAAACTGTTTTTT
12	-	TRBV9	TRBJ2-7	-	CASSTPAGEQYF	TGTGCCAGCAGCACGCCAGCAGGCGAGCAGTACTTC
14	-	TRBV7-8	TRBJ2-7	-	CASSLVRVRNEQYF	TGTGCCAGCAGCTTAGTCAGGGTTCGCAACGAGCAGTACTTC
12	-	TRBV29-1	TRBJ2-7	-	CSVGVSSAEQYF	TGCAGCGTTGGAGTGTCTAGCGCCGAGCAGTACTTC
14	-	TRBV5-1	TRBJ1-1	-	CASSYDSGDTEAFF	TGCGCCAGCAGCTATGATTCAGGGGACACTGAAGCTTTCTTT
14	-	TRBV4-2	TRBJ1-1	-	CASSQTDSNTEAFF	TGTGCCAGCAGCCAAACGGACAGCAACACTGAAGCTTTCTTT
14	-	TRBV19	TRBJ2-7	-	CASSISQDNYEQYF	TGTGCCAGTAGTATATCACAGGATAACTACGAGCAGTACTTC
16	-	TRBV7-8	TRBJ1-3	-	CASSYPLGLSGNTIYF	TGTGCCAGCAGCTATCCTCTAGGCCTCTCTGGAAACACCATATATTTT
17	-	TRBV19	TRBJ1-6	TRBD1	CASSPLPGTGSSSPLHF	TGTGCCAGTAGTCCTCTCCCCGGGACAGGTTCGAGTTCACCCCTCCACTTT
15	-	TRBV5-4	TRBJ1-2	-	CASSLEGQGLGGYTF	TGTGCCAGCAGCTTGGAGGGGCAGGGGTTAGGTGGCTACACCTTC
14	-	TRBV27	TRBJ2-2	-	CASRLSGLTGELFF	TGTGCCAGCAGACTTTCAGGGCTCACCGGGGAGCTGTTTTTT